This T cell receptor (beta chain) was recovered during a study of blood T cell repertoires in COVID-19. Study as a whole: T cells, B-cell-depleted T cells, or PBMCs supplied cDNA or gDNA.

Authors' methods: The assay estimated nucleated cells by amplifying reference gene primers. Profiling relied on immunoSEQ multiplex PCR, and the TCRdb table lists in-frame clones only, not all of them. That table is the source of V, J and clone size, and D and trimming were worked out from the DNA. The table lists over 100,000 clones, about 91% of them singletons, with 6% in the top ten. The CDR3 length is 15 residues. The germline V gene has CDR1 LNHNV and CDR2 YYDKDF (reference sequence). Unmatched junction bases numbered 10, after V lost 4 bases and J lost 6 bases. The genes are TRBV15 and TRBJ2-3; 7 bases are a match to TRBD1. The source material was peripheral blood. The source is a human donor in a cohort sampled during active COVID-19. CDR3 nucleotide sequence: TGTGCCACCAGCAAACAACACGGGACAGCCGATACGCAGTATTTT. Amino acids: CATSKQHGTADTQYF.